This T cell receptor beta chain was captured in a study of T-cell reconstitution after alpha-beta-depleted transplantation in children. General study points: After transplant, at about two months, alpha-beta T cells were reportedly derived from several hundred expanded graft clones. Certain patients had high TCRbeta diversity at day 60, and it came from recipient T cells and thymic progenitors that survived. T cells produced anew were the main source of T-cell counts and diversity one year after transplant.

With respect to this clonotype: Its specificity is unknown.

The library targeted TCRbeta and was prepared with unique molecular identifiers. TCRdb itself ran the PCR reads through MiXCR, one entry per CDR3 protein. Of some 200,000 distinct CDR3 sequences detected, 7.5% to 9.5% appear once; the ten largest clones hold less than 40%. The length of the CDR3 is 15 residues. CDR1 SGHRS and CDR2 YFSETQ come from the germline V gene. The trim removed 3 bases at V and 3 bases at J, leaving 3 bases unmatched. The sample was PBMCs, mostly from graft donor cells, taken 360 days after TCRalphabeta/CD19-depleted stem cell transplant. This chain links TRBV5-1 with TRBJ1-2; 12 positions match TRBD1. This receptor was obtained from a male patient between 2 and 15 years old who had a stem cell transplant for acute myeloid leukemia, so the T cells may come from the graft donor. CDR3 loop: CASSSGTGGHYGYTF. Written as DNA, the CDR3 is TGCGCCAGCAGCTCGGGGACAGGGGGCCACTATGGCTACACCTTC. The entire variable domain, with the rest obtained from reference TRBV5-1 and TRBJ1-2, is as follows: KAGVTQTPRYLIKTRGQQVTLSCSPISGHRSVSWYQQTPGQGLQFLFEYFSETQRNKGNFPGRFSGRQFSNSRSEMNVSTLELGDSALYLCASSSGTGGHYGYTFGSGTRLTVV.